The 13 T cell receptor beta chains given below trace back to one sample, sequenced in a study of CD8+CD57+ T cells in acquired aplastic anemia. For CDR3 and TCR beta VDJ profiling, genomic DNA was the template used. MiXCR, run by TCRdb on the reads, gives a single entry per CDR3 protein. Of about half a million distinct CDR3 sequences listed, less than 35% were seen once; the top ten hold less than 0.85%. In patients chosen for sequencing, flow cytometry had shown CD8+CD57+ cell expansion. Sequencing input: sorted CD4+, CD8+, or CD8+CD57+ T cells (not recorded which) from PBMCs. Every receptor here comes from a human donor with aplastic anemia.

This chain joins TRBV30 and TRBJ1-2; D is uncertain. Germline V gene data show CDR1 as GTSNPN and CDR2 as SVGIG (reference sequence). The CDR3 has 13 amino acids. V shed 2 bases and J shed 8 bases, with 15 bases lying between them. CDR3 region: CAWSPSLVDGYTF. CDR3 bases: TGTGCCTGGAGTCCTAGTTTGGTTGACGGCTACACCTTC. Supplemented by reference TRBV30 and TRBJ1-2, the full variable domain reads SQTIHQWPATLVQPVGSPLSLECTVEGTSNPNLYWYRQAAGRGLQLLFYSVGIGQISSEVPQNLSASRPQDRQFILSSKKLLLSDSGFYLCAWSPSLVDGYTFGSGTRLTVV.

This clonotype was counted only a few times. V is TRBV11-2 and J is TRBJ2-5, with TRBD2 as a possible D gene (5 bases). The CDR3 is 17 residues long. Germline lookup yields CDR1 SGHAT and CDR2 FQNNGV. Trimming shortened V by 3 bases and J by 4 bases, and 21 bases separated the two germline ends. CDR3 bases: TGTGCCAGCAGCTTCCTCCCTTTGGGCGTAGCGAGAGAGACCCAGTACTTC. The encoded protein is CASSFLPLGVARETQYF.

This chain connects TRBV11-1 to TRBJ2-7, with 7 positions matching TRBD1. The V segment lost 5 bases and the J segment 3 bases; nucleotides outside the gene matches: 13. Germline CDR1 reads SGHAT; CDR2 reads FQDESV (reference sequence). This CDR3 spans 16 amino acids. CDR3 protein: CASSLRQGGLVYEQYF. As DNA, the CDR3 is TGTGCCAGCAGCCTCCGACAGGGTGGATTGGTCTACGAGCAGTACTTC.

This clonotype was picked up many times. V and J are TRBV2 and TRBJ1-5; 10 bases match TRBD1. The CDR3 loop spans 17 amino acids. The J segment lost 1 base and the V segment lost 5 bases, leaving 8 bases of the junction unmatched. Germline lookup yields CDR1 SNHLY and CDR2 FYNNEI. CDR3 sequence (DNA): TGTGCCAGCAGTCGCGGACAGGGGGTGTTGAGCAATCAGCCCCAGCATTTT. Translated, it gives CASSRGQGVLSNQPQHF.

V gene TRBV2 combines with J gene TRBJ1-2, with a possible D match to TRBD1 (5 bases). The CDR3 has 11 residues. Germline CDR1 reads SNHLY; CDR2 reads FYNNEI. V was cut by 3 bases and J by 12 bases, with 11 bases left in between. Here the CDR3 reads CASSDGGGDTF. CDR3 nucleotide sequence: TGTGCCAGCAGTGATGGGGGGGGGGACACCTTC.

The sample holds many counts of this clonotype. The chain recombines TRBV10-3 with TRBJ2-3; 10 nucleotides agree with TRBD1. The length of the CDR3 is 15 residues. After removal of 7 bases from V and 2 bases from J, the junction contained 6 bases not matched to a gene. Germline CDR1 reads ENHRY; CDR2 reads SYGVKD. The CDR3 DNA reads TGTGCCATCAAGGGGGACAGGGGCTACACAGATACGCAGTATTTT. Translation: CAIKGDRGYTDTQYF.

This clonotype occurred once. Just one base apart from a much larger clone, this may be a read error. The CDR3 is CASSVERHEQFF. For the CDR3, the DNA is TGTGCCAGTAGTGTGGAGAGGCATGAGCAGTTCTTC. The chain links TRBV19 to TRBJ2-1; D gene uncertain. V was cut by 5 bases and J by 8 bases, with 10 bases left in between. The CDR3 is 12 amino acids. Germline CDR1 and CDR2: LNHDA and SQIVND (reference sequence).

The V gene is TRBV2, the J gene TRBJ1-2, with 8 bases lining up with TRBD1. The CDR3 is 13 residues long. V gave up 5 bases and J gave up 5 bases; unmatched junction bases: 4. Germline V gives CDR1 SNHLY, CDR2 FYNNEI. The CDR3 DNA reads as TGTGCCAGCAGTAGGACAGGGCAGTATGGCTACACCTTC. As protein: CASSRTGQYGYTF.

This clonotype occurred once. A read error may explain this, as a much larger clone is one base away. V is TRBV2 and J is TRBJ1-4; a possible D gene is TRBD1 (6 bases). CDR1 and CDR2 (germline): SNHLY, FYNNEI. This CDR3 spans 13 amino acids. V dropped 6 bases and J dropped 3 bases, with 8 bases sitting between them. CDR3 sequence (DNA): TGTGCCAGCAGGACAGGAGCTAATGAAAAACTGTTTTTT. Translation: CASRTGANEKLFF.

The chain has TRBV30 and TRBJ1-6; D might be TRBD1 (5 bases). CDR3 length: 16 residues. Germline V CDR1 and CDR2: GTSNPN, SVGIG (reference sequence). V was shortened by 2 bases and J by 7 bases, with 18 bases between the two germline ends. In nucleotides, the CDR3 is TGTGCCTGGAGTACTCTCCCGGGACGGCAGAATTCACCCCTCCACTTT. This gives the protein CAWSTLPGRQNSPLHF.

The chain combines TRBV12-3 or TRBV12-4 with TRBJ2-7; D remains ambiguous. There are 19 residues in the CDR3. Between the trimmed V and J ends, which lost 3 bases and 0 bases, there was a span of 24 bases. This CDR3 is CASSFRKSVGAAHSYEQYF. The CDR3 DNA reads as TGTGCCAGCAGTTTCCGAAAAAGTGTAGGTGCGGCACACTCCTACGAGCAGTACTTC.

Worth noting for this clonotype: Lacking the conserved final phenylalanine or tryptophan, this CDR3 likely reflects a read error. The DNA is left out, because the CDR3 cannot be placed on it with certainty; the CDR3 is given as TCRdb lists it. CDR3 amino acids: CASSEFRV. The gene calls are TRBV2 and TRBJ1-6. The length of the CDR3 is 8 amino acids, counting both ends. The germline V gene encodes CDR1 SNHLY and CDR2 FYNNEI.

This clonotype was observed at least ten times. The chain carries TRBV24-1 and TRBJ2-1; perhaps TRBD1 as D (6 bases). V dropped 7 bases and J dropped 3 bases, with 6 bases sitting between them. The CDR3 totals 12 residues. Germline V gives CDR1 KGHDR, CDR2 SFDVKD. In nucleotides, the CDR3 is TGTGCCACCAGGGACAGCTACAATGAGCAGTTCTTC. Amino acids: CATRDSYNEQFF.